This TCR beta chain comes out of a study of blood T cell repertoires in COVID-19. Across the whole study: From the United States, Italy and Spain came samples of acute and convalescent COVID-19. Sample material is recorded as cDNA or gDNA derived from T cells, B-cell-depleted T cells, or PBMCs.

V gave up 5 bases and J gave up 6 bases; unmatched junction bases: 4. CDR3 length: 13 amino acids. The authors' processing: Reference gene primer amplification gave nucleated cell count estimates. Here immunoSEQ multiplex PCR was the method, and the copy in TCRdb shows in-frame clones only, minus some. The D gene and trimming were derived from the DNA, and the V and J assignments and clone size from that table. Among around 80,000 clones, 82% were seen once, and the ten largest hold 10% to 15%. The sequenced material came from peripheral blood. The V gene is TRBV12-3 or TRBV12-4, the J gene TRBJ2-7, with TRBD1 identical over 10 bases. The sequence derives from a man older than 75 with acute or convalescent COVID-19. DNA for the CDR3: TGTGCCAGCAGTCCGACAGGGGGCGGCGAGCAGTACTTC. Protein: CASSPTGGGEQYF.